Sequencing of this T cell receptor (beta chain) was carried out in a study of human T cells and chemical hapten exposure. Study-wide context: Largely, small differences in pooled library volume made per-sample TCR yields vary.

TCRdb independently ran MiXCR on the RACE reads; one entry per CDR3 protein. The sample contains roughly 120,000 distinct CDR3 sequences, approximately 15% of which appear only once. General study results and limits: TCRs at a frequency above 1 in 1000 stayed unchanged with DPC sensitization.

The germline V gene encodes CDR1 LGHNA and CDR2 YSLEER. The V gene lost 1 base and the J gene lost 5 bases, with 14 bases spanning the gap. There are 16 residues in the CDR3. This clonotype was found many times. Its specificity is not known. Documented time point: pre-sensitization, week 0. Treatment indicated: therapeutic diphenylcyclopropenone sensitization with weekly scalp DPC. Total RNA extraction was carried out from unfractionated whole blood. The receptor was isolated from a woman between 18 and 29 years old with alopecia areata. Some clones in this sample may be carry-over from other donors' samples. The gene calls are TRBV4-3 and TRBJ2-2; no definite D call. The sample was whole blood, taken in connection with sensitization to the hapten diphenylcyclopropenone (DPC). The DNA for the CDR3 is TGCGCCAGCAGCCAAGGAGGCGTCCTAGGGACCGGGGAGCTGTTTTTT. This codes for CASSQGGVLGTGELFF.